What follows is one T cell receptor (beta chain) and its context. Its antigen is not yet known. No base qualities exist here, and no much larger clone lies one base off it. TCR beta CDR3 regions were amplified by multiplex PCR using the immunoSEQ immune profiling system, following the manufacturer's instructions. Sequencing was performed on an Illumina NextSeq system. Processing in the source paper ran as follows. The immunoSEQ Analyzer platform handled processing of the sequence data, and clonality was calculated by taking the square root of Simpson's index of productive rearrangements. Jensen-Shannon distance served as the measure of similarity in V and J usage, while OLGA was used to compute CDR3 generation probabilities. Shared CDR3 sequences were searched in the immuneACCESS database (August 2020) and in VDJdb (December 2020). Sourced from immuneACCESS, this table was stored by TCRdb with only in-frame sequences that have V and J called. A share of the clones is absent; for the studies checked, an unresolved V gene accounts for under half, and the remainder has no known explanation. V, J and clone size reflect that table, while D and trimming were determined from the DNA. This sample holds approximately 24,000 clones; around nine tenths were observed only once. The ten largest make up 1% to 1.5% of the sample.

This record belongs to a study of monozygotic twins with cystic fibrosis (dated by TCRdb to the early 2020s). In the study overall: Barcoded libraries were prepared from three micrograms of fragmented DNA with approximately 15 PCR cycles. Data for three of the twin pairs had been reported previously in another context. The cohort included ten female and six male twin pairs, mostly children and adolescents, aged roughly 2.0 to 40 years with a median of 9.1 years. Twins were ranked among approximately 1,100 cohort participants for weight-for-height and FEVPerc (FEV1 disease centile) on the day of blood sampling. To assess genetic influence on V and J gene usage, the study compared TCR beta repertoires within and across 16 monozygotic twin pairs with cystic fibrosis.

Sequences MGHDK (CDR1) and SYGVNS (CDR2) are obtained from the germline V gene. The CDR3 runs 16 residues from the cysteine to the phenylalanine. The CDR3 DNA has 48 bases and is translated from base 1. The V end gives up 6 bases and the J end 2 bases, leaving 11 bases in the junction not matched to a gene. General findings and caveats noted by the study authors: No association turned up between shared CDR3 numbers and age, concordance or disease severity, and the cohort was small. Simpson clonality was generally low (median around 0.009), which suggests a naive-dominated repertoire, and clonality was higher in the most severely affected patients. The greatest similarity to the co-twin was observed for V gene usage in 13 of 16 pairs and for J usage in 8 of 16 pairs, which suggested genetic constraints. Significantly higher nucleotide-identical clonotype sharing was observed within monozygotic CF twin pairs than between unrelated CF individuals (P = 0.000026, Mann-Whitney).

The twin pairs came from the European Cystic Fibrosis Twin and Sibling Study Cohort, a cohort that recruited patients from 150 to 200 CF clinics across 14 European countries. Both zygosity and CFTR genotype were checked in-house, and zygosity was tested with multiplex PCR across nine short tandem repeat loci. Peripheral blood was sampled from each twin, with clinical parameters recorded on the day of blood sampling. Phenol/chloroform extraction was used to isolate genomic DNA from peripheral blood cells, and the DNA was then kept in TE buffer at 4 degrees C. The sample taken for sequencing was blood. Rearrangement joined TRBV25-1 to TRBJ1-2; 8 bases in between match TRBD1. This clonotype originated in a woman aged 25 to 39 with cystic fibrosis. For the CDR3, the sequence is CASRAEGQGQNYGYTF. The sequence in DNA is TGTGCCAGCAGAGCCGAAGGACAGGGTCAGAACTATGGCTACACCTTC.